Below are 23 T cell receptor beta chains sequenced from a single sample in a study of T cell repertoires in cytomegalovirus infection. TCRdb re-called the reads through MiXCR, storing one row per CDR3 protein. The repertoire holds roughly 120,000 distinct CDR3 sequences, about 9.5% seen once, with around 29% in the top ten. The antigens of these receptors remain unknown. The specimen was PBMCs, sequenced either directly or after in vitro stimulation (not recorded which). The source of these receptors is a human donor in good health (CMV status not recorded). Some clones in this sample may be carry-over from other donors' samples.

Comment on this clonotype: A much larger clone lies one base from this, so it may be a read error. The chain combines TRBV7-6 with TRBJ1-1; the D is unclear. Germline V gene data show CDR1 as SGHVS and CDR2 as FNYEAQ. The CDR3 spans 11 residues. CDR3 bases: TGTGCCAGCAGTAATGGGCCCGCCCCAGTATTC. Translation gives CASSNGPAPVF.

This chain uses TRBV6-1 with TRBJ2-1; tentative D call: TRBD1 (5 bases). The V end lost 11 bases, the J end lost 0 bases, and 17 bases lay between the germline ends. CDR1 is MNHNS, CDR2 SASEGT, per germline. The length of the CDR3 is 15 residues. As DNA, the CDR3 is TGTGCCGGCCGTGAGACTGACAGCTCCTACAATGAGCAGTTCTTC. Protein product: CAGRETDSSYNEQFF.

The chain's CDR3 is CSASLTGTSGELFF. The CDR3 DNA reads TGCAGTGCCAGCCTGACCGGGACTAGCGGCGAATTGTTCTTC. This sequence joins TRBV20-1 and TRBJ2-1, with TRBD2 matching 11 bases. V was clipped by 6 bases and J by 15 bases; unmatched bases: 16. The germline gives CDR1 DFQATT, CDR2 SNEGSKA (reference sequence). This CDR3 region has 14 residues.

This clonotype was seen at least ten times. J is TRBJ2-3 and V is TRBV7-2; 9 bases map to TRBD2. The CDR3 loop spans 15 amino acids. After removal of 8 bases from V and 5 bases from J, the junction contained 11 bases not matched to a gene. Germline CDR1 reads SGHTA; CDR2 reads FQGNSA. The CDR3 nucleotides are TGTGCCAGCGGTGAGGCTTTAGCGGGAGTAGATACGCAGTATTTT. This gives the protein CASGEALAGVDTQYF.

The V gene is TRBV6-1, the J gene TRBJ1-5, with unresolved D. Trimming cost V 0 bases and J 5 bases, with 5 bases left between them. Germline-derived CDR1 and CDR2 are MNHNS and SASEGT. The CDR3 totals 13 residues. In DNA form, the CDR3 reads TGTGCCAGCAGTGAAGCGTGGGATCAGCCCCAGCATTTT. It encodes CASSEAWDQPQHF.

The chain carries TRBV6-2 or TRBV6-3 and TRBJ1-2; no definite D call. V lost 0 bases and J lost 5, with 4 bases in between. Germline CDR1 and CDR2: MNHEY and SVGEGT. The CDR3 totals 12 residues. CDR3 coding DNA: TGTGCCAGCAGTTACTCGGCGTATGGCTACACCTTC. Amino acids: CASSYSAYGYTF.

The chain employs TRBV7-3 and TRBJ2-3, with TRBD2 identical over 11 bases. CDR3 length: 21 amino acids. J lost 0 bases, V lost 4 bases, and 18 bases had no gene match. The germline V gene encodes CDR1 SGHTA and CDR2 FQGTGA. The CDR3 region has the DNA TGTGCCAGCAGCTCAACTCACGAAGGACTAGCGGGTAAACCTAGCACAGATACGCAGTATTTT. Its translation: CASSSTHEGLAGKPSTDTQYF.

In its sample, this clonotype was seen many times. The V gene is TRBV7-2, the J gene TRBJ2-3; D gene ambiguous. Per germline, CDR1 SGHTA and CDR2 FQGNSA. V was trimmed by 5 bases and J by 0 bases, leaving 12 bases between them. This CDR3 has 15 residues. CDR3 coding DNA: TGTGCCAGCAGCGTACAATGGAAGAGCACAGATACGCAGTATTTT. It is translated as CASSVQWKSTDTQYF. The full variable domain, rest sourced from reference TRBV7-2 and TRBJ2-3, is GAGVSQSPSNKVTEKGKDVELRCDPISGHTALYWYRQSLGQGLEFLIYFQGNSAPDKSGLPSDRFSAERTGGSVSTLTIQRTQQEDSAVYLCASSVQWKSTDTQYFGPGTRLTVL.

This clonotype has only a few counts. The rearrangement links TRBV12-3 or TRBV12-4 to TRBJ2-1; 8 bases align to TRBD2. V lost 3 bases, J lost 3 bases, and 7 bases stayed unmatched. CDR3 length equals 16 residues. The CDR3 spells CASSLSLAGVYNEQFF. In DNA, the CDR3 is TGTGCCAGCAGTTTGTCCCTAGCGGGCGTCTACAATGAGCAGTTCTTC.

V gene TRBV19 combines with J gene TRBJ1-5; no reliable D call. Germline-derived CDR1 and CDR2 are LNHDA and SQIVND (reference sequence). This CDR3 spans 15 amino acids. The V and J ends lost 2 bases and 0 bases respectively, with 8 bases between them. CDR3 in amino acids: CASSIRSTSNQPQHF. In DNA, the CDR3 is TGTGCCAGTAGTATAAGGTCTACTAGCAATCAGCCCCAGCATTTT.

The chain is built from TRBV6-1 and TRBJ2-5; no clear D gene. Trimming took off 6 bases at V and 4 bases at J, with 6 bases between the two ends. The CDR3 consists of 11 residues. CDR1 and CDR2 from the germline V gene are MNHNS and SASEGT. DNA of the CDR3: TGTGCCAGCAGAGGGATAGAGACCCAGTACTTC. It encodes CASRGIETQYF.

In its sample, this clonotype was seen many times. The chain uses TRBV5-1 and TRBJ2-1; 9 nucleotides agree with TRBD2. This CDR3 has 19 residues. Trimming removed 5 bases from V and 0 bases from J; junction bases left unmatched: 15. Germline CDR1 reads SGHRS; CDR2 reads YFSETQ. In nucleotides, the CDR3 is TGCGCCAGCAGTCTGGTTTGGCGGGAGGGCCAGAGCTCCTACAATGAGCAGTTCTTC. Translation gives CASSLVWREGQSSYNEQFF.

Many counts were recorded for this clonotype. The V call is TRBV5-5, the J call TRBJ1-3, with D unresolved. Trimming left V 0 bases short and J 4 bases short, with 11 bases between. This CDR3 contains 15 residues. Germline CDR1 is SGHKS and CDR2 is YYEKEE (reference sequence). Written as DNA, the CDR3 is TGTGCCAGCAGCTTGGGAGGAAAATCAGGAAACACCATATATTTT. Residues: CASSLGGKSGNTIYF.

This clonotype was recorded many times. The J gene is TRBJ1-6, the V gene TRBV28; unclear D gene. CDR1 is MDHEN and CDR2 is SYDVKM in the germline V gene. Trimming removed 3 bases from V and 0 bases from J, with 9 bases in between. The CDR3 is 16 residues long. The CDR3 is CASSFGRSSYNSPLHF. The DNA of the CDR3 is TGTGCCAGCAGTTTTGGTCGTAGCTCCTATAATTCACCCCTCCACTTT. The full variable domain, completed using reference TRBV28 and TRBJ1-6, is DVKVTQSSRYLVKRTGEKVFLECVQDMDHENMFWYRQDPGLGLRLIYFSYDVKMKEKGDIPEGYSVSREKKERFSLILESASTNQTSMYLCASSFGRSSYNSPLHFGNGTRLTVT.

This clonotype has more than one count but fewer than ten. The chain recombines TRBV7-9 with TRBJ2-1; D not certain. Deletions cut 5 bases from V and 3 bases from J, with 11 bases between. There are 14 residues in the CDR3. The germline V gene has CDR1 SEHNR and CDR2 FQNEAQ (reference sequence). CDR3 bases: TGTGCCAGCAGCCGCCCAGCAAGCTACAATGAGCAGTTCTTC. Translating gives CASSRPASYNEQFF. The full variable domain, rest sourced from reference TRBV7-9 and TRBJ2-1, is DTGVSQNPRHKITKRGQNVTFRCDPISEHNRLYWYRQTLGQGPEFLTYFQNEAQLEKSRLLSDRFSAERPKGSFSTLEIQRTEQGDSAMYLCASSRPASYNEQFFGPGTRLTVL.

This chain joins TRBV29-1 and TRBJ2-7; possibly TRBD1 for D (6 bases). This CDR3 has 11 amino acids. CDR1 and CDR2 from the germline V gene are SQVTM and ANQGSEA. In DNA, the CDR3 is TGCATCGCACAGGGTGGGTACGAGCAGTACGTC. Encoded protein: CIAQGGYEQYV.

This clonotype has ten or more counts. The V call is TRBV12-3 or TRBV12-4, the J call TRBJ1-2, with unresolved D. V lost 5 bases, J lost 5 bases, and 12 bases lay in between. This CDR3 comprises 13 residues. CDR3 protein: CASSLDRVYGYTF. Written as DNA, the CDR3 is TGTGCCAGCAGTCTGGATAGGGTTTATGGCTACACCTTC.

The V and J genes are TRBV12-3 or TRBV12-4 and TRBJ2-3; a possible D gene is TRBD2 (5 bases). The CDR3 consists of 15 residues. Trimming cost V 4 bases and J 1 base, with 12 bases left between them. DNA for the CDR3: TGTGCCAGCAGTTCCACCCTGCGGGGCACAGATACGCAGTATTTT. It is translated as CASSSTLRGTDTQYF.

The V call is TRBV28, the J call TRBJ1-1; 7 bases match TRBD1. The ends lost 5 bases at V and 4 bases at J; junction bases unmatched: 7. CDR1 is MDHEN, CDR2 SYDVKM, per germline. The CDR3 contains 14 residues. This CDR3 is CASSLRGGGTEAFF. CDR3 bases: TGTGCCAGCAGTCTCAGGGGGGGAGGCACTGAAGCTTTCTTT.

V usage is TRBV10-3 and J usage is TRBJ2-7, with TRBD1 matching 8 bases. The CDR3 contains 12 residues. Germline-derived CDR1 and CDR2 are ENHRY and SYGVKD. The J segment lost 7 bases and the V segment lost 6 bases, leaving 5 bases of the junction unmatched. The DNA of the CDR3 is TGTGCCATCAGCGGGACAGGAGGGGAGCAGTACGTC. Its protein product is CAISGTGGEQYV.

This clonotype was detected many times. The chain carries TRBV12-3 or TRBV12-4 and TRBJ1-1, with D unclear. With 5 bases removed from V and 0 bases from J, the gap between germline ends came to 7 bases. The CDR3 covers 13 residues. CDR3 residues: CASSGRLNTEAFF. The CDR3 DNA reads TGTGCCAGCAGTGGGCGATTGAACACTGAAGCTTTCTTT.

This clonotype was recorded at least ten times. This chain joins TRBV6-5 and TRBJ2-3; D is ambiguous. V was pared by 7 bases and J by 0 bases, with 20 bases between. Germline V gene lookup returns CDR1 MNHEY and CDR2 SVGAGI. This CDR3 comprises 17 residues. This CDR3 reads CASIYPPYLLSTDTQYF. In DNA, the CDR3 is TGTGCCAGCATCTACCCCCCATATTTATTGAGCACAGATACGCAGTATTTT.

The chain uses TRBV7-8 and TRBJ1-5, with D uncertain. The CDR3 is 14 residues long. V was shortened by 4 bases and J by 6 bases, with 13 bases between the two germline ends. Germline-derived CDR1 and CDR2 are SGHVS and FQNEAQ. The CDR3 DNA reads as TGTGCCAGCAGCTCGGGTCTTGGAACTCAGCCCCAGCATTTT. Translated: CASSSGLGTQPQHF.